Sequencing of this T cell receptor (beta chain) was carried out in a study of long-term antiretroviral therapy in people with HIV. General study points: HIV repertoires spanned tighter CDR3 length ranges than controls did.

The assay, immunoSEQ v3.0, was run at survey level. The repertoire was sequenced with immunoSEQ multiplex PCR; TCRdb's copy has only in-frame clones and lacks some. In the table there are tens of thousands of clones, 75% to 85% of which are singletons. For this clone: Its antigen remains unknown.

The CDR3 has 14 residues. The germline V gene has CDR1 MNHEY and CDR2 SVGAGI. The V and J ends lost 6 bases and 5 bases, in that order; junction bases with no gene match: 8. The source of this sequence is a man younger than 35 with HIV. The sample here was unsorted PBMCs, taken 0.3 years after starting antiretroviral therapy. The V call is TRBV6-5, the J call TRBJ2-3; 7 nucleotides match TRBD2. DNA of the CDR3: TGTGCCAGCAGCCGCCGGGGGGTCGGAGATACGCAGTATTTT. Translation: CASSRRGVGDTQYF.